This TCR beta chain was recorded in a study of T-cell reconstitution after alpha-beta-depleted transplantation in children. This clonotype was found a few times. The germline V gene encodes CDR1 LNHNV and CDR2 YYDKDF (reference sequence). The CDR3 extends over 13 amino acids. The V gene lost 8 bases and the J gene lost 6 bases, with 16 bases spanning the gap. This sample's TCRbeta library carried unique molecular identifier barcodes. One entry per CDR3 protein results from TCRdb running MiXCR on the PCR reads. The sample shows a few hundred thousand distinct CDR3 sequences, approximately 16% of them seen only once.

The material sequenced was PBMCs from the stem cell graft donor, taken from the stem cell graft. This sequence was found in a human donor who donated a stem cell graft to a child with acute lymphoblastic leukemia. The chain employs TRBV15 and TRBJ1-1; possible D gene TRBD1, 6 bases. The chain's CDR3 is CATSSGGLSEAFF. The CDR3 nucleotides read TGTGCCACCTCCAGCGGGGGGCTCTCTGAAGCTTTCTTT.